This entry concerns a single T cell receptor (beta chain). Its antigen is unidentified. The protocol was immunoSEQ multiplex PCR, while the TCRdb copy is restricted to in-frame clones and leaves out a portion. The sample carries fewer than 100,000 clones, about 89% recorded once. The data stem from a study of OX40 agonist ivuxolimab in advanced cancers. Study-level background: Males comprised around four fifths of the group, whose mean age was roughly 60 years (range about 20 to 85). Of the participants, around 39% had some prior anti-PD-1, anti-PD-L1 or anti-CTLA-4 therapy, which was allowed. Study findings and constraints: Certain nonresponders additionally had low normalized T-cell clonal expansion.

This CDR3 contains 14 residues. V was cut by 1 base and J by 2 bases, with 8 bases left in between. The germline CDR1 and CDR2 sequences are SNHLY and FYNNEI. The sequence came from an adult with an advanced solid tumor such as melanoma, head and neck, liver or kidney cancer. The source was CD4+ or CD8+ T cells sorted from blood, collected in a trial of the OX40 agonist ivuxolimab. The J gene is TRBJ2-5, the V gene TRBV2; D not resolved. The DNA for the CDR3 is TGTGCCAGCAGTGAAGTACTAAAGCAAGAGACCCAGTACTTC. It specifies CASSEVLKQETQYF.